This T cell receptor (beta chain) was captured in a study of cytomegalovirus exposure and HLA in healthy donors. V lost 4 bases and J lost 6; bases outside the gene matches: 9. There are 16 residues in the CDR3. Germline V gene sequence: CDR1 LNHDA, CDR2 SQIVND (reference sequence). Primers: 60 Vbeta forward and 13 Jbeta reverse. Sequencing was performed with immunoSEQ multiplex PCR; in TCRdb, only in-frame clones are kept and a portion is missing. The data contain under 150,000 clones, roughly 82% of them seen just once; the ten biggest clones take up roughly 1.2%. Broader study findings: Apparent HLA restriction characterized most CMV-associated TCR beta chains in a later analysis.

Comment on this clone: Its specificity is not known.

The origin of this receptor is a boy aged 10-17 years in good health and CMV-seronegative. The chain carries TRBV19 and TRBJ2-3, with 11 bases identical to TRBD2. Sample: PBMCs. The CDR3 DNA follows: TGTGCCAGTAGTAGCCGGACTAGCGGGCTTGAGGATACGCAGTATTTT. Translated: CASSSRTSGLEDTQYF.